The source of this T cell receptor beta chain is a study of blood T cell repertoires in COVID-19. The overall study: The United States, Italy and Spain were the sources of the acute and convalescent COVID-19 samples. The cDNA or gDNA used as material had been derived from T cells, B-cell-depleted T cells, or PBMCs.

Study processing details: Nucleated cell number was recorded as an estimate derived from reference gene primer amplification. The method was immunoSEQ multiplex PCR; TCRdb's version includes in-frame clones alone and lacks a portion of them. D and trimming were read from the DNA, whereas the V and J calls and clone size are those reported in that table. The sample has 90,000 to 150,000 clones; around 81% are singletons. This clone was seen once. The CDR3 extends over 15 amino acids. After removal of 3 bases from V and 1 base from J, the junction contained 7 bases not matched to a gene. CDR1 is SGHDT and CDR2 is YYEEEE in the germline V gene.

This chain joins TRBV5-6 and TRBJ2-7, with TRBD2 identical over 7 bases. The sequence derives from a human donor in a cohort sampled during active COVID-19. Sequenced: peripheral blood. CDR3 DNA sequence: TGTGCCAGCAGCTGGGCGGGGAGGGGTTCCTACGAGCAGTACTTC. Its translation: CASSWAGRGSYEQYF.